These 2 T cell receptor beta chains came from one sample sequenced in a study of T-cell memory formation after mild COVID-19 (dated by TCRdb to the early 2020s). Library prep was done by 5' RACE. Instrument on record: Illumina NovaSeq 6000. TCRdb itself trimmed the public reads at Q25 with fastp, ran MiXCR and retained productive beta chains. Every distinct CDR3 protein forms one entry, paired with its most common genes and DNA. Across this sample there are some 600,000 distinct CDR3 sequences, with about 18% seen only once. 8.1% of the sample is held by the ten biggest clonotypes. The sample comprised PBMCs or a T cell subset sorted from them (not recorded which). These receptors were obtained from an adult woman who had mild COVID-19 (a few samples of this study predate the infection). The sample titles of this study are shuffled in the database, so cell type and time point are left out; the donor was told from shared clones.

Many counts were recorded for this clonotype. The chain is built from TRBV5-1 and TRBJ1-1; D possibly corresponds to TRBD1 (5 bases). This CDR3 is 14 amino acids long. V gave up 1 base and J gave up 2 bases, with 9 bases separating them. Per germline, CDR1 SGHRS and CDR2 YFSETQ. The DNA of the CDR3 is TGCGCCAGCAGCTTGATCGGGGGAAACACTGAAGCTTTCTTT. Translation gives CASSLIGGNTEAFF.

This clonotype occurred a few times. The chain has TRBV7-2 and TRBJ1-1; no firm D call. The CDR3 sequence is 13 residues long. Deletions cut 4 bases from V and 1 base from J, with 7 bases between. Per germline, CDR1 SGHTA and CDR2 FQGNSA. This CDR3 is CASSSKTNTEAFF. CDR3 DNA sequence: TGTGCCAGCAGCTCGAAGACGAACACTGAAGCTTTCTTT.